This T cell receptor beta chain was identified in a study of T cell repertoires in cytomegalovirus infection. Germline assignment: CDR1 SGHVS and CDR2 FQNEAQ. Trimming left V 5 bases short and J 5 bases short, with 21 bases between. The CDR3 spans 16 residues. This clonotype was found many times. What it recognizes is unknown. TCRdb called the reads again in MiXCR, with one record for every CDR3 protein. The table includes 300,000 to 400,000 distinct CDR3 sequences, approximately 25% detected once. V is TRBV7-8 and J is TRBJ1-1, with a weak D call TRBD1 (6 bases). This clonotype originated in a human donor in good health (CMV status not recorded). Some clones in this sample may be carry-over from other donors' samples. The specimen comprised cultured PBMCs, sampled from culture after CMV antigen stimulation. The CDR3 loop reads CASSPRSGRGSTEAFF. The DNA of the CDR3 is TGTGCCAGCAGCCCGAGATCCGGCAGGGGATCAACTGAAGCTTTCTTT.